One and the same sample provided the 20 T cell receptor beta chains below, sequenced in a study of shared T cell receptors in the human thymus. TCRdb's table, derived via immunoSEQ multiplex PCR, lists solely in-frame clones and lacks some. Of some 760,000 clones listed, roughly 88% are singletons. These data are also associated with another study on human thymus T cells.

Sequenced sample: thymocytes. The source of these receptors is a girl under three years old with a congenital heart defect.

V and J are TRBV5-1 and TRBJ1-2; D gene ambiguous. Trimming took 1 base from V and 3 from J, leaving 7 bases between them. The V gene's germline CDR1 is SGHRS and CDR2 YFSETQ. This CDR3 comprises 13 residues. The CDR3 coding sequence is TGCGCCAGCAGCTTGCGTCCGGACTATGGCTACACCTTC. This codes for CASSLRPDYGYTF.

This CDR3 is CASSPRPPTYEQYF. The CDR3 coding sequence is TGTGCCAGCTCACCGCGCCCCCCAACCTACGAGCAGTACTTC. The chain joins TRBV18 to TRBJ2-7; no clear D gene. The ends were cut back, 3 bases at V and 2 bases at J, with 11 bases in the middle. CDR1 is KGHSH and CDR2 is LQKENI in the germline V gene. CDR3 length: 14 amino acids.

The chain combines TRBV6-5 with TRBJ2-5, with 11 nucleotides matching TRBD2. The assigned J gene may be wrong: the sequence end matches TRBJ2-7 better. The length of the CDR3 is 15 residues. Germline V gene lookup returns CDR1 MNHEY and CDR2 SVGAGI. DNA for the CDR3: TGTGCCAGCAGTTACTATAGCGGGGGGGCCTACGAGCAGTACTTC. Its translation is CASSYYSGGAYEQYF.

The sample holds a few counts of this clone. The V and J genes are TRBV5-6 and TRBJ1-1; TRBD1 is a possible D gene (5 bases). V was clipped by 3 bases and J by 7 bases, with 13 bases between them. This CDR3 is built from 13 residues. CDR1 is SGHDT, CDR2 YYEEEE, per germline. The CDR3 DNA follows: TGTGCCAGCAGCTCTCGATGGGGCCGTGAAGCTTTCTTT. This sequence encodes CASSSRWGREAFF. Combining the CDR3 with reference TRBV5-6 and TRBJ1-1 gives the whole variable domain DAGVTQSPTHLIKTRGQQVTLRCSPKSGHDTVSWYQQALGQGPQFIFQYYEEEERQRGNFPDRFSGHQFPNYSSELNVNALLLGDSALYLCASSSRWGREAFFGQGTRLTVV.

CDR3 in amino acids: CASSECGNVGLSNQPQHF. The CDR3, as DNA: TGTGCCAGCAGTGAATGTGGGAACGTTGGACTTAGCAATCAGCCCCAGCATTTT. The chain couples TRBV2 to TRBJ1-5, with D uncertain. Germline V gene lookup returns CDR1 SNHLY and CDR2 FYNNEI. Trimming took off 2 bases at V and 0 bases at J, with 17 bases between the two ends. This CDR3 comprises 18 residues.

V usage is TRBV9 and J usage is TRBJ1-2, with 10 nucleotides matching TRBD1. Per germline, CDR1 SGDLS and CDR2 YYNGEE. The trim removed 0 bases at V and 7 bases at J, leaving 9 bases unmatched. The length of the CDR3 is 16 residues. CDR3: CASSVEPFRDRGGYTF. In DNA form, the CDR3 reads TGTGCCAGCAGCGTAGAGCCCTTCCGGGACAGGGGTGGCTACACCTTC.

The chain employs TRBV6-5 and TRBJ1-1; D uncertain. Trimming removed 6 bases at V and 1 base at J, with 6 bases between. Germline values: CDR1 MNHEY, CDR2 SVGAGI. The CDR3 extends over 12 amino acids. Written as DNA, the CDR3 is TGTGCCAGCAGGTTAGCGAACACTGAAGCTTTCTTT. This encodes CASRLANTEAFF.

The chain employs TRBV5-8 and TRBJ2-3; D unresolved. Germline V gene lookup returns CDR1 SGHTS and CDR2 YDEGEE. V was clipped by 4 bases and J by 5 bases, with 8 bases between them. The CDR3 runs 12 residues. The DNA for the CDR3 is TGTGCCAGCAGCCCCTTCGTAGATACGCAGTATTTT. This translates into CASSPFVDTQYF.

This clone turned up a few times. This chain connects TRBV2 to TRBJ1-3, with TRBD1 identical over 7 bases. This CDR3 has 14 residues. Germline V CDR1 and CDR2: SNHLY, FYNNEI. Trimming cost V 6 bases and J 4 bases; bases outside gene matches: 6. Here the CDR3 DNA reads TGTGCCAGCAGAGGAACAGGGGTGGGAAACACCATATATTTT. This gives the protein CASRGTGVGNTIYF.

The genes are TRBV20-1 and TRBJ1-1; D not resolved. The germline CDR1 and CDR2 sequences are DFQATT and SNEGSKA (reference sequence). There are 10 residues in the CDR3. Trimming removed 3 bases from V and 7 bases from J, with 6 bases in between. Written as DNA, the CDR3 is TGCAGTGCTAGCCAAAATGAAGCTTTCTTT. Encoded protein: CSASQNEAFF.

This clone came up once. The chain has TRBV18 and TRBJ1-5; a possible D gene is TRBD1 (5 bases). This CDR3 is built from 15 residues. V gave up 3 bases and J gave up 2 bases, with 11 bases separating them. CDR1 is KGHSH, CDR2 LQKENI, per germline. CDR3 protein: CASSPLGGGNQPQHF. The CDR3 DNA sequence: TGTGCCAGCTCACCTTTGGGGGGGGGCAATCAGCCCCAGCATTTT. Full variable domain (rest looked up from reference TRBV18 and TRBJ1-5): NAGVMQNPRHLVRRRGQEARLRCSPMKGHSHVYWYRQLPEEGLKFMVYLQKENIIDESGMPKERFSAEFPKEGPSILRIQQVVRGDSAAYFCASSPLGGGNQPQHFGDGTRLSIL.

The V gene is TRBV12-5, the J gene TRBJ2-1; D is ambiguous. V was cut by 4 bases and J by 4 bases, with 11 bases left in between. This CDR3 is built from 14 residues. Germline lookup yields CDR1 LGHNT and CDR2 FRNRAP. The CDR3 is CASGCVPGYNEQFF. Written as DNA, the CDR3 is TGTGCTAGTGGTTGTGTTCCAGGATACAATGAGCAGTTCTTC. Complete variable domain (other parts from reference TRBV12-5 and TRBJ2-1): DARVTQTPRHKVTEMGQEVTMRCQPILGHNTVFWYRQTMMQGLELLAYFRNRAPLDDSGMPKDRFSAEMPDATLATLKIQPSEPRDSAVYFCASGCVPGYNEQFFGPGTRLTVL.

The V call is TRBV5-1, the J call TRBJ2-2, with 8 bases fitting TRBD1. CDR1 is SGHRS, CDR2 YFSETQ, per germline. V lost 5 bases, J lost 6 bases, and 9 bases stayed unmatched. The CDR3 length is 15 residues. The CDR3 is CASRSRQGMPGELFF. The CDR3 DNA sequence: TGCGCCAGCAGGTCTCGACAGGGGATGCCCGGGGAGCTGTTTTTT.

The DNA for the CDR3 is TGTGCCAGCAGCCGGGACAGGGGGCGCTTCTATAGTGGCTACACCTTC. Protein product: CASSRDRGRFYSGYTF. The rearrangement links TRBV27 to TRBJ1-2; 12 nucleotides align to TRBD1. The junction had 12 bases not matched to a gene; V was cut back by 6 bases and J by 7 bases. Germline V gives CDR1 MNHEY, CDR2 SMNVEV (reference sequence). The length of the CDR3 is 16 residues.

The chain recombines TRBV4-3 with TRBJ2-2; TRBD1 is a possible D gene (6 bases). CDR3 size: 17 residues. Germline CDR1 is LGHNA and CDR2 is YSLEER. V lost 2 bases and J lost 5, with 18 bases in between. The CDR3 is CASSQQTGTTQTGELFF. The CDR3 coding sequence is TGCGCCAGCAGCCAACAAACCGGGACAACACAAACCGGGGAGCTGTTTTTT.

This clone has only a few counts. The V call is TRBV12-5, the J call TRBJ2-3; D is unresolved. CDR1 and CDR2 (germline): LGHNT, FRNRAP. This CDR3 has 13 residues. The V end was cut by 2 bases, the J end by 10 bases, with 13 bases between. In DNA, the CDR3 is TGTGCTAGTGGTTTGCCCCCAGGAATGGCGCAGTATTTT. It codes for CASGLPPGMAQYF.

This chain links TRBV6-6 with TRBJ2-5; weak D call: TRBD2 (6 bases). CDR1 is MNHNY and CDR2 is SVGAGI in the germline V gene (reference sequence). The V end lost 7 bases, the J end lost 4 bases, and 19 bases lay between the germline ends. The CDR3 is 15 amino acids. The chain's CDR3 is CASTSARGWLETQYF. The DNA of the CDR3 is TGTGCCAGCACCTCCGCCCGGGGGTGGCTAGAGACCCAGTACTTC.

The chain uses TRBV4-1 and TRBJ2-3, with TRBD2 identical over 12 bases. Germline V CDR1 and CDR2: MGHRA, YSYEKL. V dropped 4 bases and J dropped 2; count of bases not matched to a gene: 10. The CDR3 is 18 residues long. Here the CDR3 DNA reads TGCGCCAGCAGCCTTCAATTCACTAGCGGGGGGACCACAGATACGCAGTATTTT. It specifies CASSLQFTSGGTTDTQYF.

J is TRBJ2-7 and V is TRBV5-4; no firm D call. V was shortened by 7 bases and J by 0 bases, with 11 bases between the two germline ends. The CDR3 length is 13 residues. Germline V gene sequence: CDR1 SGHNT, CDR2 YYREEE (reference sequence). The CDR3 DNA follows: TGTGCCAGCGGAGAACTAAGCTCCTACGAGCAGTACTTC. Translating it yields CASGELSSYEQYF. Using reference TRBV5-4 and TRBJ2-7 for the parts outside the CDR3, the full variable domain is ETGVTQSPTHLIKTRGQQVTLRCSSQSGHNTVSWYQQALGQGPQFIFQYYREEENGRGNFPPRFSGLQFPNYSSELNVNALELDDSALYLCASGELSSYEQYFGPGTRLTVT.

V and J are TRBV6-5 and TRBJ2-1; 7 nucleotides line up with TRBD1. V shed 8 bases and J 5 bases; nucleotides not matched to a gene: 0. The CDR3 length is 11 residues. The germline V gene has CDR1 MNHEY and CDR2 SVGAGI. CDR3: CASGTDNEQFF. CDR3 sequence (DNA): TGTGCCAGCGGGACAGACAATGAGCAGTTCTTC.